The T cell receptor (beta chain) described here comes from a study of shared clonotypes between healthy human individuals. Turning to the study itself: Aged 18 to 49, the donors were a couple of women and a few men.

Findings and caveats of the study: On the whole, naive subsets had larger estimated richness than memory subsets had.

Trimming cost V 0 bases and J 1 base, with 10 bases left between them. CDR1 KGHSH and CDR2 LQKENI come from the germline V gene. CDR3 length: 16 residues. As for this clone: The antigen is undetermined.

It was across several immunoSEQ plates that each subset's genomic DNA was evenly split. Assay used: immunoSEQ multiplex PCR; TCRdb lists only in-frame clones, some missing. The sample records about 2 million clones, over 85% being singletons. The clonotype was recovered from a man between 18 and 29 years old in good health. The sequencing input was naive CD4+ T cells sorted from blood. Subset given: CD45RA+ positively selected. The chain uses TRBV18 and TRBJ1-5; D is undetermined. Here the CDR3 reads CASSPPSGKSNQPQHF. The DNA of the CDR3 is TGTGCCAGCTCACCACCGTCGGGGAAGAGCAATCAGCCCCAGCATTTT.